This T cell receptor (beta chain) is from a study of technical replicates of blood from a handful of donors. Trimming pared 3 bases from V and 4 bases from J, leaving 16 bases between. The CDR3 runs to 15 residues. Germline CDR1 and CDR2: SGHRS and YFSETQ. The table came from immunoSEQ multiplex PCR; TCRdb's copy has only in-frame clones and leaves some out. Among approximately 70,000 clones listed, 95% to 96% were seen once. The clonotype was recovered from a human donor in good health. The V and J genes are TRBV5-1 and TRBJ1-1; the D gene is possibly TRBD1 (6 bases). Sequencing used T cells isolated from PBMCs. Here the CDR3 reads CASSSSQGGTTEAFF. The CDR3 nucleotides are TGCGCCAGCAGCTCTTCACAGGGAGGGACCACTGAAGCTTTCTTT.